The 14 T cell receptor beta chains given below trace back to one sample, sequenced in a study of CD4 T cells in relation to SARS-CoV-2 and coronaviruses. The unexposed donors gave CD4+ T cells in about 2011-2018, prior to COVID-19. CD4+ T cells were isolated from the cells after about 11 days of culture. Profiled with immunoSEQ multiplex PCR; TCRdb holds only in-frame clones, not every one. Here the sample spans almost 20,000 clones, 70% to 90% being singletons. Antigens of these TCRs are unknown. Sequencing was carried out using CD4+ T cells from PBMCs, cultured in vitro. The receptors originated from a human donor in good health.

V usage is TRBV7-2 and J usage is TRBJ2-1; D is undetermined. The CDR3 spans 15 residues. The V end was cut by 1 base, the J end by 5 bases, with 12 bases between. Germline V gene sequence: CDR1 SGHTA, CDR2 FQGNSA. For the CDR3, the DNA is TGTGCCAGCAGCTTAGATGGTAGCTTCCACAATGAGCAGTTCTTC. It encodes CASSLDGSFHNEQFF.

The chain couples TRBV4-1 to TRBJ1-1, with D possibly being TRBD1 (5 bases). This CDR3 region has 11 residues. Per germline, CDR1 MGHRA and CDR2 YSYEKL. V lost 1 base, J lost 8 bases, and 5 bases lay in between. The CDR3 DNA sequence: TGCGCCAGCAGCCAAGGGGGGGAAGCTTTCTTT. Its protein product is CASSQGGEAFF.

CDR3 sequence reads: CASSSGTGRLYHEQYF. The CDR3 nucleotides read TGCGCCAGCAGCTCAGGGACAGGGCGATTATACCACGAGCAGTACTTC. The chain recombines TRBV5-1 with TRBJ2-7; 9 nucleotides align to TRBD1. The junction had 12 bases not matched to a gene; V was cut back by 3 bases and J by 5 bases. CDR1 SGHRS and CDR2 YFSETQ come from the germline V gene. The length of the CDR3 is 16 residues. The complete variable domain, with remaining parts taken from reference TRBV5-1 and TRBJ2-7, reads KAGVTQTPRYLIKTRGQQVTLSCSPISGHRSVSWYQQTPGQGLQFLFEYFSETQRNKGNFPGRFSGRQFSNSRSEMNVSTLELGDSALYLCASSSGTGRLYHEQYFGPGTRLTVT.

The chain joins TRBV6-6 to TRBJ1-2; 8 positions match TRBD1. J gave up 4 bases and V 5 bases, and 3 bases lay outside the gene matches. The CDR3 is 13 amino acids. The germline V gene encodes CDR1 MNHNY and CDR2 SVGAGI (reference sequence). CDR3 sequence: CASSADRAYGYTF. CDR3 DNA sequence: TGTGCCAGCAGTGCGGACAGGGCCTATGGCTACACCTTC.

V is TRBV19 and J is TRBJ2-7; TRBD2 is a possible D gene (5 bases). Trimming took 6 bases from V and 1 from J, leaving 16 bases between them. From germline, CDR1 is LNHDA and CDR2 SQIVND (reference sequence). CDR3 length: 15 residues. Here the CDR3 reads CASSLQRGSSYEQYF. The CDR3 DNA follows: TGTGCCAGTAGCCTCCAGCGCGGGTCATCCTACGAGCAGTACTTC.

The genes are TRBV6-5 and TRBJ2-1, with 7 bases lining up with TRBD1. Per the germline V gene, CDR1 is MNHEY and CDR2 is SVGAGI. This CDR3 spans 15 amino acids. The trim removed 0 bases at V and 7 bases at J, leaving 6 bases unmatched. The CDR3 region is CASSYSYRGENEQFF. CDR3 DNA sequence: TGTGCCAGCAGTTACTCGTACAGGGGCGAGAATGAGCAGTTCTTC.

In its sample, this clone ranks as medium-sized. The J gene is TRBJ2-7, the V gene TRBV20-1; unclear D gene. From germline, CDR1 is DFQATT and CDR2 SNEGSKA (reference sequence). The V gene lost 5 bases and the J gene lost 3 bases, with 8 bases spanning the gap. This CDR3 has 11 amino acids. The CDR3, as DNA: TGCAGTGCTCCCGATCACTACGAGCAGTACTTC. This gives the protein CSAPDHYEQYF.

This clone came up a few times. V is TRBV7-9 and J is TRBJ2-3, with TRBD2 matching over 8 bases. Germline V lookup: CDR1 SEHNR, CDR2 FQNEAQ (reference sequence). V was clipped by 5 bases and J by 3 bases; unmatched bases: 7. The CDR3 has 15 amino acids. Here the CDR3 reads CASSPSGRRTDTQYF. Here the CDR3 DNA reads TGTGCCAGCAGCCCAAGCGGGAGAAGGACAGATACGCAGTATTTT. Using reference TRBV7-9 and TRBJ2-3 for the parts outside the CDR3, the full variable domain is DTGVSQNPRHKITKRGQNVTFRCDPISEHNRLYWYRQTLGQGPEFLTYFQNEAQLEKSRLLSDRFSAERPKGSFSTLEIQRTEQGDSAMYLCASSPSGRRTDTQYFGPGTRLTVL.

The chain links TRBV4-2 to TRBJ2-1, with 13 nucleotides matching TRBD2. Germline V gene sequence: CDR1 LGHNA, CDR2 YNFKEQ. The CDR3 is 15 amino acids. Unmatched junction bases numbered 5, after V lost 6 bases and J lost 6 bases. In DNA, the CDR3 is TGTGCCAGCAGACTAGCGGGAGGGAGGACCAATGAGCAGTTCTTC. Encoded protein: CASRLAGGRTNEQFF.

This clone was detected only a few times. The chain has TRBV7-9 and TRBJ1-1, with D unresolved. The CDR3 runs 13 residues. Trimming took 0 bases from V and 5 from J, leaving 7 bases between them. The germline gives CDR1 SEHNR, CDR2 FQNEAQ (reference sequence). CDR3 nucleotide sequence: TGTGCCAGCAGCTTAGCGACAAGGACTGAAGCTTTCTTT. Protein product: CASSLATRTEAFF.

This sequence joins TRBV2 and TRBJ2-7; 12 bases match TRBD2. The CDR3 runs to 17 residues. Trimming took 2 bases from V and 5 from J; bases not matched to a gene: 10. CDR1 is SNHLY and CDR2 is FYNNEI in the germline V gene. CDR3 amino acids: CASSEWASGRVVHEQYF. CDR3 coding DNA: TGTGCCAGCAGTGAATGGGCTAGCGGGAGGGTAGTCCACGAGCAGTACTTC.

The chain uses TRBV5-1 and TRBJ1-2; TRBD1 aligns across 7 bases. The CDR3 spans 13 residues. Germline lookup yields CDR1 SGHRS and CDR2 YFSETQ. J lost 6 bases, V lost 0 bases, and 2 bases had no gene match. Written as DNA, the CDR3 is TGCGCCAGCAGCTTGGTACAGGGGCATGGCTACACCTTC. Its translation is CASSLVQGHGYTF.

The chain has TRBV18 and TRBJ2-3, with 14 nucleotides matching TRBD2. Germline V gene lookup returns CDR1 KGHSH and CDR2 LQKENI. Trimming at V came to 4 bases and at J to 0 bases, leaving 6 bases not matched to a gene. The CDR3 loop spans 18 amino acids. The CDR3 protein is CASSRRGLAGESTDTQYF. The CDR3 DNA sequence: TGTGCCAGCTCACGGAGGGGACTAGCGGGGGAAAGCACAGATACGCAGTATTTT.

V is TRBV7-2 and J is TRBJ1-5, with 10 bases that match TRBD1. The length of the CDR3 is 15 residues. The germline V gene encodes CDR1 SGHTA and CDR2 FQGNSA. V dropped 5 bases and J dropped 4; count of bases not matched to a gene: 5. The CDR3 DNA reads TGTGCCAGCAGCGCGTCGGGACAGGGGAATCAGCCCCAGCATTTT. Encoded protein: CASSASGQGNQPQHF.